This T cell receptor (beta chain) was identified during a study of blood T cells in healthy people across ages. Points from the study as a whole: Possibly, changes in expanded clonotypes were confounded because donor CMV status was unknown. Diversity figures derived from one million T cells were judged to underestimate the true value. The study found TCR beta diversity correlated strongly with naive T cell percentage. Older age went with lower TCR beta diversity per million T cells, in a roughly linear way.

For the second PCR, which ran for about 6 to 11 cycles, a sample-barcoded 5' primer and a J-beta primer mix were used. TCRdb re-analysed the 5' RACE reads in MiXCR, keeping a single row per CDR3 protein. The sample contains around 1,800,000 distinct CDR3 sequences, about two fifths of which appear only once. On this clonotype itself: No antigen is known for it.

V gave up 6 bases and J gave up 4 bases; unmatched junction bases: 7. The CDR3 has 14 residues. This chain links TRBV12-3 or TRBV12-4 with TRBJ1-2; 8 nucleotides align to TRBD1. Sequencing input: blood. The clonotype comes from a human donor in good health. CDR3 bases: TGTGCCAGCAGGGACAGGGAAGGATTCTATGGCTACACCTTC. Translating gives CASRDREGFYGYTF.